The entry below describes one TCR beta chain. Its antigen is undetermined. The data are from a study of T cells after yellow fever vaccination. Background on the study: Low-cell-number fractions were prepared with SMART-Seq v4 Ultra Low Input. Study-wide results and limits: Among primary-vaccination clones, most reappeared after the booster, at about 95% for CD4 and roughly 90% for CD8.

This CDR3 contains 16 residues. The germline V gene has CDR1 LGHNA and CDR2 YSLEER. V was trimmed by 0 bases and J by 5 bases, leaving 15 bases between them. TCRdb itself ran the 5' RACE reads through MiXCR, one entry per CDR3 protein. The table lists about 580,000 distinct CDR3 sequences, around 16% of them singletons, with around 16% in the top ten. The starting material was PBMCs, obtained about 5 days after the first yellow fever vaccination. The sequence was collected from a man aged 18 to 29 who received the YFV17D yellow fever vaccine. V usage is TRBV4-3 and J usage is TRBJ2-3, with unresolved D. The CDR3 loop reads CASSQDSEIPLDTQYF. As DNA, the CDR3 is TGCGCCAGCAGCCAAGACAGCGAGATCCCTCTAGATACGCAGTATTTT.